This T cell receptor beta chain was captured by sequencing in a study of identical twins. Study findings and constraints: Possibly, invariant MAIT and iNKT cells partly confounded zero-insertion analyses. Sequences that were out-of-frame, alpha and twin-shared displayed an excess of low generation probability. Findings depended on cross-sectional statistics rather than tracking the same donors.

The CDR3 is 16 amino acids. Germline V lookup: CDR1 MNHEY, CDR2 SMNVEV (reference sequence). J lost 2 bases, V lost 6 bases, and 0 bases had no gene match. At least ten counts were recorded for this clonotype. Its antigen is currently unknown. TCRdb redid the calling of the 5' RACE reads with MiXCR, one entry per CDR3 protein. Among 250,000 or so distinct CDR3 sequences listed, about 8.9% were seen once. The data were also submitted as part of a second study, on yellow fever vaccine responses in identical twins. This second report adds: After vaccination, twins' T cell response reportedly seemed partly convergent, partly personalized.

The specimen sequenced was CD8+ T cells sorted from blood. The TCR was taken from a woman younger than 30 in good health. The chain employs TRBV27 and TRBJ2-6; 14 nucleotides line up with TRBD2. The DNA of the CDR3 is TGTGCCAGCAGGGGACTAGCGGGAGCTGGGGCCAACGTCCTGACTTTC. Translating gives CASRGLAGAGANVLTF.